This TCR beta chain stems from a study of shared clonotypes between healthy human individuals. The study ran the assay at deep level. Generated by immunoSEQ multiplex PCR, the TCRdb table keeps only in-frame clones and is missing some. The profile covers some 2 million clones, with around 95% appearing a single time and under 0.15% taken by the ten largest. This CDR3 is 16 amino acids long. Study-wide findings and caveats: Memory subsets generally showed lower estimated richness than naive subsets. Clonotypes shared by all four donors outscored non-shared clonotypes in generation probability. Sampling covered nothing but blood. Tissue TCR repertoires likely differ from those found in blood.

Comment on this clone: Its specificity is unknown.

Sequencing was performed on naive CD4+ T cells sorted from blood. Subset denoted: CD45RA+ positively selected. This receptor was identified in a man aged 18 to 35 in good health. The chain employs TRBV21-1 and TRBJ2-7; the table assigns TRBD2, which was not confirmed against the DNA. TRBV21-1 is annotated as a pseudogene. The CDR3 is CASSKLGDQGTYEQYF. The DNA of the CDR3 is TGTGCCAGCAGCAAATTGGGAGACCAAGGCACCTACGAGCAGTACTTC.